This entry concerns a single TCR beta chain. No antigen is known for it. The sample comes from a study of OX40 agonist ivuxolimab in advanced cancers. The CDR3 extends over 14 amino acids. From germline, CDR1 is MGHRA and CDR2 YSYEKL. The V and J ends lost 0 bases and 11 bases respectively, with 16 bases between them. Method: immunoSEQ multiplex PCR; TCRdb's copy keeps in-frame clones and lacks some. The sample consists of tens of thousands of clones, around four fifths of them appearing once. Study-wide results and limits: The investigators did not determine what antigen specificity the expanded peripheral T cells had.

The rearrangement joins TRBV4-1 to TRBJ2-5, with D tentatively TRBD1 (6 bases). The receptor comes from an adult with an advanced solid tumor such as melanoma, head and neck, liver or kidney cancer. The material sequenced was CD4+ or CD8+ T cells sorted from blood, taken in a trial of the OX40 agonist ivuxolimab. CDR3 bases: TGCGCCAGCAGCCAAGAATGGCGACCAGGGGAGCAGTACTTC. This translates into CASSQEWRPGEQYF.